This passage covers 26 T cell receptor beta chains from one sample sequenced in a study of T cell responses to AZD1222 COVID-19 vaccine. TCRdb keeps only in-frame clones here, not all; method: immunoSEQ multiplex PCR. The table shows 140,000 or so clones, with more than 90% occurring only once. Sequenced here: peripheral blood, sampled on day 0 of AZD1222 vaccination. Receptors were obtained from an adult in good health.

The genes are TRBV11-2 and TRBJ2-2, with no clear D. The CDR3 extends over 15 amino acids. Germline V lookup: CDR1 SGHAT, CDR2 FQNNGV. V was shortened by 5 bases and J by 1 base, with 11 bases between the two germline ends. The CDR3 region is CASSPPRRNTGELFF. CDR3 sequence (DNA): TGTGCCAGCAGCCCCCCCAGGCGGAACACCGGGGAGCTGTTTTTT. Complete variable domain (other parts from reference TRBV11-2 and TRBJ2-2): EAGVAQSPRYKIIEKRQSVAFWCNPISGHATLYWYQQILGQGPKLLIQFQNNGVVDDSQLPKDRFSAERLKGVDSTLKIQPAKLEDSAVYLCASSPPRRNTGELFFGEGSRLTVL.

For this clone: At one end, the junction sequence differs from germline, possibly due to a read error. This chain uses TRBV5-4 with TRBJ2-7; D ambiguous. The germline CDR1 and CDR2 sequences are SGHNT and YYREEE (reference sequence). This CDR3 has 13 amino acids. The CDR3 DNA reads TGTGCCAGCAGCTCCGAGTCGGATAGGACGGCGGCTTTC. Amino acids: CASSSESDRTAAF.

The V gene is TRBV7-8, the J gene TRBJ1-5; D remains ambiguous. Trimming removed 5 bases from V and 1 base from J, with 12 bases in between. This CDR3 is 15 amino acids long. Looked up from germline, CDR1 is SGHVS and CDR2 is FQNEAQ. The CDR3, as DNA: TGTGCCAGCAGCCGATCGGGAGGAAGCAATCAGCCCCAGCATTTT. It is translated as CASSRSGGSNQPQHF. The full variable domain, its missing parts supplied by reference TRBV7-8 and TRBJ1-5, is GAGVSQSPRYKVAKRGQDVALRCDPISGHVSLFWYQQALGQGPEFLTYFQNEAQLDKSGLPSDRFFAERPEGSVSTLKIQRTQQEDSAVYLCASSRSGGSNQPQHFGDGTRLSIL.

The chain uses TRBV10-2 and TRBJ2-5, with 7 positions matching TRBD1. CDR1 WSHSY and CDR2 SAAADI come from the germline V gene. The CDR3 runs 13 residues. J gave up 1 base and V 5 bases, and 1 base lay outside the gene matches. CDR3 sequence: CASSWDSQETQYF. CDR3 bases: TGCGCCAGCAGTTGGGACAGCCAAGAGACCCAGTACTTC.

This rearrangement joins TRBV5-1 to TRBJ1-2; D gene unclear. V dropped 4 bases and J dropped 5 bases, with 12 bases sitting between them. Germline V gives CDR1 SGHRS, CDR2 YFSETQ. CDR3 length: 13 residues. The CDR3 protein is CASSPDVGYGYTF. The CDR3 region has the DNA TGCGCCAGCAGCCCGGACGTGGGGTATGGCTACACCTTC. The full variable domain, completed using reference TRBV5-1 and TRBJ1-2, is KAGVTQTPRYLIKTRGQQVTLSCSPISGHRSVSWYQQTPGQGLQFLFEYFSETQRNKGNFPGRFSGRQFSNSRSEMNVSTLELGDSALYLCASSPDVGYGYTFGSGTRLTVV.

This clone is a singleton in its sample. The V gene is TRBV5-1, the J gene TRBJ2-1; the D call may be TRBD1 or TRBD2 (5 bases each). V shed 0 bases and J shed 8 bases, with 18 bases lying between them. The germline V gene has CDR1 SGHRS and CDR2 YFSETQ. This CDR3 has 16 amino acids. The CDR3 region has the DNA TGCGCCAGCAGCTTGGCCTGGGGGAACGAGGGCTATGAGCAGTTCTTC. Its translation is CASSLAWGNEGYEQFF.

This rearrangement joins TRBV5-1 to TRBJ2-1; TRBD1 agrees at 12 bases. The CDR3 has 16 amino acids. Trimming removed 7 bases from V and 2 bases from J; junction bases left unmatched: 7. Germline V lookup: CDR1 SGHRS, CDR2 YFSETQ. The CDR3 loop is CASQRDRGLTYNEQFF. In nucleotides, the CDR3 is TGCGCCAGCCAAAGGGACAGGGGGCTGACCTACAATGAGCAGTTCTTC.

CDR3 coding DNA: TGTGCCAGCAGCCGCGGGAGGTCAGATACGCAGTATTTT. Its protein product is CASSRGRSDTQYF. This chain connects TRBV7-8 to TRBJ2-3, with TRBD2 identical over 8 bases. The V gene end was trimmed by 5 bases and the J gene end by 4 bases; junction bases not matched to a gene: 2. CDR1 and CDR2 (germline): SGHVS, FQNEAQ. The CDR3 is made up of 13 amino acids.

This clone was detected only once. The V call is TRBV9, the J call TRBJ1-1; D call uncertain. The V and J ends lost 3 bases and 3 bases respectively, with 9 bases between them. Germline V gene sequence: CDR1 SGDLS, CDR2 YYNGEE. The CDR3 is made up of 13 amino acids. CDR3 DNA sequence: TGTGCCAGCAGCGCTCGGGGTTACACTGAAGCTTTCTTT. Residues: CASSARGYTEAFF. Variable domain in full (rest from reference TRBV9 and TRBJ1-1): DSGVTQTPKHLITATGQRVTLRCSPRSGDLSVYWYQQSLDQGLQFLIQYYNGEERAKGNILERFSAQQFPDLHSELNLSSLELGDSALYFCASSARGYTEAFFGQGTRLTVV.

This rearrangement joins TRBV6-5 to TRBJ2-2; D gene unclear. CDR3 length equals 13 residues. Germline V CDR1 and CDR2: MNHEY, SVGAGI. Trimming took 7 bases from V and 6 from J, leaving 12 bases between them. The CDR3 nucleotides read TGTGCCAGCAAGGAGACCCGCCCCGGGGAGCTGTTTTTT. This encodes CASKETRPGELFF.

J is TRBJ2-1 and V is TRBV11-2; 7 positions match TRBD2. V was clipped by 1 base and J by 0 bases; unmatched bases: 6. Germline assignment: CDR1 SGHAT and CDR2 FQNNGV. The CDR3 consists of 17 residues. The CDR3 nucleotides are TGTGCCAGCAGCTTAGTGGGGGGGAGTCCCTCCTACAATGAGCAGTTCTTC. Translated, it gives CASSLVGGSPSYNEQFF.

This chain joins TRBV5-4 and TRBJ2-5, with TRBD1 as a possible D gene (7 bases). Trimming removed 3 bases at V and 5 bases at J, with 23 bases between. The germline V gene has CDR1 SGHNT and CDR2 YYREEE (reference sequence). This CDR3 contains 17 residues. The CDR3 is CASSSLGGGNSRETQYF. The CDR3 nucleotides are TGTGCCAGCAGCTCGTTAGGGGGCGGGAACTCCCGGGAGACCCAGTACTTC.

This chain links TRBV4-1 with TRBJ1-1; D call uncertain. Trimming left V 4 bases short and J 0 bases short, with 6 bases between. This CDR3 has 13 residues. CDR1 and CDR2 (germline): MGHRA, YSYEKL. CDR3 nucleotides: TGCGCCAGCAGCCTTAACGTGAACACTGAAGCTTTCTTT. Encoded protein: CASSLNVNTEAFF.

This rearrangement joins TRBV7-9 to TRBJ2-1, with D uncertain. The length of the CDR3 is 15 residues. Trimming stripped 1 base from V and 7 bases from J, with 14 bases between. Germline values: CDR1 SEHNR, CDR2 FQNEAQ (reference sequence). The CDR3 DNA follows: TGTGCCAGCAGCTTAGGGGCCTTCTCCGTAAATGAGCAGTTCTTC. It codes for CASSLGAFSVNEQFF.

The chain recombines TRBV13 with TRBJ1-1; D may be TRBD1 (5 bases). The CDR3 is 14 residues long. V was pared by 6 bases and J by 5 bases, with 16 bases between. Germline CDR1 is PRHDT and CDR2 is FYEKMQ (reference sequence). CDR3 sequence (DNA): TGTGCCAGCAGTCCGCCAGGCTGGGGGACTGAAGCTTTCTTT. Translation: CASSPPGWGTEAFF.

Only a few counts were recorded for this clone. This chain joins TRBV3-1 (or the pseudogene TRBV3-2) and TRBJ1-6; tentative D call: TRBD1 (5 bases). In germline, CDR1 is LGHDT, CDR2 YNNKEL (reference sequence). The CDR3 has 17 residues. Trimming pared 0 bases from V and 10 bases from J, leaving 19 bases between. The CDR3 DNA is TGTGCCAGCAGCCAAGAAGTTCTCATCGGGGGTGGCTCACCCCTCCACTTT. Translating it yields CASSQEVLIGGGSPLHF.

This chain uses TRBV10-3 with TRBJ2-2, with unresolved D. V lost 7 bases and J lost 5, with 8 bases in between. CDR1 and CDR2 (germline): ENHRY, SYGVKD. The CDR3 is made up of 12 amino acids. CDR3 amino acids: CAITPGTGELFF. The CDR3 DNA is TGTGCCATCACCCCCGGGACCGGGGAGCTGTTTTTT.

The CDR3 nucleotides are TGCGCCAGCAGCCCTGACGGGGGGAAAGTAGCTGGGGCCAACGTCCTGACTTTC. This sequence encodes CASSPDGGKVAGANVLTF. The chain is built from TRBV5-1 and TRBJ2-6, with TRBD2 identical over 7 bases. J gave up 2 bases and V 4 bases, and 12 bases lay outside the gene matches. CDR1 SGHRS and CDR2 YFSETQ come from the germline V gene. CDR3 length equals 18 residues. Based on the CDR3 plus reference TRBV5-1 and TRBJ2-6, the full variable domain is KAGVTQTPRYLIKTRGQQVTLSCSPISGHRSVSWYQQTPGQGLQFLFEYFSETQRNKGNFPGRFSGRQFSNSRSEMNVSTLELGDSALYLCASSPDGGKVAGANVLTFGAGSRLTVL.

This clone was recorded once. The V gene is TRBV10-1, the J gene TRBJ1-3; no firm D call. The V and J ends lost 8 bases and 0 bases respectively, with 11 bases between them. CDR1 is WNHNN and CDR2 is SYGVQD in the germline V gene (reference sequence). The CDR3 is 14 residues long. The CDR3 nucleotides read TGCGCCAGCCCAAGAGGGTACTCTGGAAACACCATATATTTT. Translation gives CASPRGYSGNTIYF.

The CDR3 region is CASSYGGRDGYTF. The DNA for the CDR3 is TGTGCCAGCAGTTACGGGGGTCGAGATGGCTACACCTTC. This rearrangement joins TRBV6-6 to TRBJ1-2; TRBD1 is a possible D gene (5 bases). Deletions cut 2 bases from V and 6 bases from J, with 10 bases between. The CDR3 has 13 amino acids. Per the germline V gene, CDR1 is MNHNY and CDR2 is SVGAGI (reference sequence).

The V and J genes are TRBV5-4 and TRBJ1-1; TRBD1 is a possible D gene (6 bases). Germline loops: CDR1 SGHNT, CDR2 YYREEE (reference sequence). The V gene lost 1 base and the J gene lost 1 base, with 8 bases spanning the gap. This CDR3 comprises 14 residues. The CDR3 sequence is CASSLTGTNTEAFF. The DNA for the CDR3 is TGTGCCAGCAGCTTGACAGGGACGAACACTGAAGCTTTCTTT.

The chain carries TRBV5-1 and TRBJ2-1; D remains ambiguous. The CDR3 is 16 amino acids. In germline, CDR1 is SGHRS, CDR2 YFSETQ. V lost 0 bases, J lost 0 bases, and 10 bases lay in between. In DNA form, the CDR3 reads TGCGCCAGCAGCTTGGTTCCCGACTTCTCCTACAATGAGCAGTTCTTC. Protein sequence: CASSLVPDFSYNEQFF. The full variable domain, its missing parts supplied by reference TRBV5-1 and TRBJ2-1, is KAGVTQTPRYLIKTRGQQVTLSCSPISGHRSVSWYQQTPGQGLQFLFEYFSETQRNKGNFPGRFSGRQFSNSRSEMNVSTLELGDSALYLCASSLVPDFSYNEQFFGPGTRLTVL.

This clone was counted once. The chain has TRBV7-3 and TRBJ2-4; the match to TRBD1 covers 10 bases. Trimming removed 2 bases from V and 8 bases from J; junction bases left unmatched: 0. The CDR3 sequence is 13 residues long. Germline V lookup: CDR1 SGHTA, CDR2 FQGTGA. The CDR3 loop reads CASSLGTGDIQYF. The CDR3 nucleotides read TGTGCCAGCAGCTTAGGGACAGGGGACATTCAGTACTTC.

The rearrangement uses TRBV7-9 and TRBJ1-1; D perhaps matches TRBD1 (5 bases). V was trimmed by 6 bases and J by 0 bases, leaving 14 bases between them. The CDR3 has 15 residues. CDR1 SEHNR and CDR2 FQNEAQ come from the germline V gene (reference sequence). The CDR3 sequence: CASRPTRGVNTEAFF. The DNA of the CDR3 is TGTGCCAGCAGACCGACCCGAGGGGTGAACACTGAAGCTTTCTTT.

This chain joins TRBV7-2 and TRBJ1-5; D ambiguous. The CDR3 spans 14 residues. With 5 bases removed from V and 1 base from J, the gap between germline ends came to 9 bases. Germline V gene data show CDR1 as SGHTA and CDR2 as FQGNSA. CDR3 sequence reads: CASSIDGSNQPQHF. In DNA form, the CDR3 reads TGTGCCAGCAGCATTGACGGGAGCAATCAGCCCCAGCATTTT.

This chain joins TRBV25-1 and TRBJ1-2, with no clear D. This CDR3 has 14 residues. Per the germline V gene, CDR1 is MGHDK and CDR2 is SYGVNS. V was shortened by 4 bases and J by 4 bases, with 13 bases between the two germline ends. CDR3 loop: CASSGGGGGYGYTF. The DNA for the CDR3 is TGTGCCAGCAGTGGGGGTGGTGGTGGCTATGGCTACACCTTC.